This T cell receptor (beta chain) appears in the sequencing data of a study of blood T cells in healthy people across ages. Study conclusions and caveats: Naive T cell percentage showed a strong correlation with the diversity of TCR beta. Roughly linear declines in TCR beta diversity per million T cells occurred with age.

This clonotype was detected only a few times. Its target is unknown. The authors ran a second PCR of about 6 to 11 cycles using a sample-barcoded 5' primer and a J-beta primer mix. Every sample produced at least 2.5 million CDR3-containing paired-end reads. TCRdb processed the 5' RACE reads anew with MiXCR; each CDR3 protein has one entry. The data hold over a million distinct CDR3 sequences, with under 55% observed a single time. Sequencing was performed on blood. The TCR sequence derives from a woman in her late teens or twenties in good health.

In nucleotides, the CDR3 is TGCAGCGCAGAAACGGGATGCCAAATCCGCGCTGGGGCCAACGTCCTGACTTTC. This encodes CSAETGCQIRAGANVLTF. This chain connects TRBV29-1 to TRBJ2-6; a weak D match, TRBD2 (5 bases). The CDR3 is 18 residues long. CDR1 is SQVTM, CDR2 ANQGSEA, per germline. With 7 bases removed from V and 2 bases from J, the gap between germline ends came to 24 bases.